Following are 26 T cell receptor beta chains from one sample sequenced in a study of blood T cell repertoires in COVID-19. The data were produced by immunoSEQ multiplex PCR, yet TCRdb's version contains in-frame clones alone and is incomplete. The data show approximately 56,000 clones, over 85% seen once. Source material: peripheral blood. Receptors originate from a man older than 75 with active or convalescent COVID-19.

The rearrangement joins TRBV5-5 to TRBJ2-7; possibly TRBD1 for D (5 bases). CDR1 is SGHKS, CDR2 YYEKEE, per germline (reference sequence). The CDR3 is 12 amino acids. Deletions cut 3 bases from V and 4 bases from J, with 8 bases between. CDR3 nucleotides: TGTGCCAGCAGCTCACAGGCTTACGAGCAGTACTTC. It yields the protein CASSSQAYEQYF.

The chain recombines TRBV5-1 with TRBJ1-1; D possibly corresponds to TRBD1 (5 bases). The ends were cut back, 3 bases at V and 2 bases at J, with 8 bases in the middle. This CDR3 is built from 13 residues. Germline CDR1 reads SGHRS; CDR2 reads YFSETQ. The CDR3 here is CASSSDSNTEAFF. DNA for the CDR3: TGCGCCAGCAGCTCCGACAGTAACACTGAAGCTTTCTTT.

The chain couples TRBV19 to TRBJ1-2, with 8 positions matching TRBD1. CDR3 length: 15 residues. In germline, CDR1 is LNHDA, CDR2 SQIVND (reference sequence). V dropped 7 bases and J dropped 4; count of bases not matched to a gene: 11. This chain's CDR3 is CASTVSTGGLYGYTF. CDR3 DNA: TGTGCCAGTACCGTCTCCACAGGGGGACTCTATGGCTACACCTTC.

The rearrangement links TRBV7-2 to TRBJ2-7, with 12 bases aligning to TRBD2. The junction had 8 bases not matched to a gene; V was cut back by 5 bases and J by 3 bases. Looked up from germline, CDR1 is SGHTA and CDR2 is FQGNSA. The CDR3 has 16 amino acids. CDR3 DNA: TGTGCCAGCAGCCCCCCCCAACTAGCGGGAGGCTACGAGCAGTACTTC. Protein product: CASSPPQLAGGYEQYF.

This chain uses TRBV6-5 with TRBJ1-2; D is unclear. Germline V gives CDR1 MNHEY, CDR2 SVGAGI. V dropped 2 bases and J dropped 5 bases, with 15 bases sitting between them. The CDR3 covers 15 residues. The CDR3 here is CASSYAGFKSYGYTF. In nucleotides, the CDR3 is TGTGCCAGCAGTTACGCCGGGTTTAAGTCATATGGCTACACCTTC.

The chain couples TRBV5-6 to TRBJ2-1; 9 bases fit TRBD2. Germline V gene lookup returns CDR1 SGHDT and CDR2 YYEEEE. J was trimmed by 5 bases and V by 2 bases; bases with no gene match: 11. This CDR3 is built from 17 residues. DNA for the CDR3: TGTGCCAGCAGCTTATTTTTGCGGGAGGGATGGGACAATGAGCAGTTCTTC. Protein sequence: CASSLFLREGWDNEQFF.

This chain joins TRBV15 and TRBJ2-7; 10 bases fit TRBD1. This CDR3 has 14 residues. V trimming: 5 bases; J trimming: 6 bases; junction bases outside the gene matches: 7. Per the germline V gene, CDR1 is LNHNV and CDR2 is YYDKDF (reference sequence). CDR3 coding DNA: TGTGCCACCAGCCGTAGGACAGGGGGGCTCGAGCAGTACTTC. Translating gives CATSRRTGGLEQYF.

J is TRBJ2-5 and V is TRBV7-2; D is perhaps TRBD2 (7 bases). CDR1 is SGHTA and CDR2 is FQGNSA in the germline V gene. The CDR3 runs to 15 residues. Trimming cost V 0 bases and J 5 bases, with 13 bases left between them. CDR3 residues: CASSLAEGGDETQYF. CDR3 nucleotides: TGTGCCAGCAGCTTAGCCGAGGGGGGGGACGAGACCCAGTACTTC.

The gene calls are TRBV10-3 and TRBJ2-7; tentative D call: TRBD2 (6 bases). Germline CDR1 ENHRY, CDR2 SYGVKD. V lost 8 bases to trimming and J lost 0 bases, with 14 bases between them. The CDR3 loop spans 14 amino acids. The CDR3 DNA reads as TGTGCCATCGGGGGGACTGCCACCTCCTACGAGCAGTACTTC. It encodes CAIGGTATSYEQYF.

Written as DNA, the CDR3 is TGCGCCAGCAGCTTGTATGGGACAGGGGGGGAGACCCAGTACTTC. Translating it yields CASSLYGTGGETQYF. The chain employs TRBV5-1 and TRBJ2-5; TRBD1 matches at 11 bases. Looked up from germline, CDR1 is SGHRS and CDR2 is YFSETQ. The J segment lost 5 bases and the V segment lost 1 base, leaving 4 bases of the junction unmatched. The CDR3 has 15 residues. The variable domain in full, completed from reference TRBV5-1 and TRBJ2-5, reads KAGVTQTPRYLIKTRGQQVTLSCSPISGHRSVSWYQQTPGQGLQFLFEYFSETQRNKGNFPGRFSGRQFSNSRSEMNVSTLELGDSALYLCASSLYGTGGETQYFGPGTRLLVL.

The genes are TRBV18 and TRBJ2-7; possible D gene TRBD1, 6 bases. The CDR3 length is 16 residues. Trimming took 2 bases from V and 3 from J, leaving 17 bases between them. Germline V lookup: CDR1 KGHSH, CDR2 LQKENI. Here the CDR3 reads CASSPLSGVGVYEQYF. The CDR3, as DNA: TGTGCCAGCTCACCATTATCAGGGGTCGGGGTCTACGAGCAGTACTTC. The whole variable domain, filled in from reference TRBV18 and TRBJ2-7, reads NAGVMQNPRHLVRRRGQEARLRCSPMKGHSHVYWYRQLPEEGLKFMVYLQKENIIDESGMPKERFSAEFPKEGPSILRIQQVVRGDSAAYFCASSPLSGVGVYEQYFGPGTRLTVT.

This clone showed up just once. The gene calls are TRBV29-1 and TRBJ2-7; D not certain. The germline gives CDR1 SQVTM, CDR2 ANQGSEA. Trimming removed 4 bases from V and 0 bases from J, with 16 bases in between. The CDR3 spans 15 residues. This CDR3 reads CSVGASVQNSYEQYF. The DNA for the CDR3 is TGCAGCGTTGGAGCGTCGGTTCAAAACTCCTACGAGCAGTACTTC.

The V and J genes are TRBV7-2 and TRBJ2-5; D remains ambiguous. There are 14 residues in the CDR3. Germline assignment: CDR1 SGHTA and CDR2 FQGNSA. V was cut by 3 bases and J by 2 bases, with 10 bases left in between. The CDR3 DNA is TGTGCCAGCAGCTTCCAGTTTTTTCAAGAGACCCAGTACTTC. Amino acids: CASSFQFFQETQYF.

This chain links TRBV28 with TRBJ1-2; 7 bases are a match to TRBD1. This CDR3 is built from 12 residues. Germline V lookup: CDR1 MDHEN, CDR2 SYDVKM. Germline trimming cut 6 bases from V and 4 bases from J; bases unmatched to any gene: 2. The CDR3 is CASSWDSYGYTF. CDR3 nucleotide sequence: TGTGCCAGCAGCTGGGACAGCTATGGCTACACCTTC.

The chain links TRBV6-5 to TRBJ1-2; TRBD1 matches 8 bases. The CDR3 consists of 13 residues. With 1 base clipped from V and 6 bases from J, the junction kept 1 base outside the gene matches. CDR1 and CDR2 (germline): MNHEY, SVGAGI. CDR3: CASSYYRGNGYTF. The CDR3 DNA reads TGTGCCAGCAGTTACTACAGGGGGAATGGCTACACCTTC.

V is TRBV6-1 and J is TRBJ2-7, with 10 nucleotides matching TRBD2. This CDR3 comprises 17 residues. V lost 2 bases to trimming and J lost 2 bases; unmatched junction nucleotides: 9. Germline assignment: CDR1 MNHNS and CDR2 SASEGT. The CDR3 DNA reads TGTGCCAGCAGTGAAACGGTAGCGGGGGGCCTTACCTACGAGCAGTACTTC. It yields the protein CASSETVAGGLTYEQYF.

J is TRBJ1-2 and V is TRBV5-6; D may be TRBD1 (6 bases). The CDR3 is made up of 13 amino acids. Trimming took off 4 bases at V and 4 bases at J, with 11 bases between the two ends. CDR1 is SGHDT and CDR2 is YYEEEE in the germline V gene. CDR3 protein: CASSDTGTYGYTF. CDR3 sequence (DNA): TGTGCCAGCAGCGATACAGGGACCTATGGCTACACCTTC. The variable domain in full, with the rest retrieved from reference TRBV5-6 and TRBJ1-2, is DAGVTQSPTHLIKTRGQQVTLRCSPKSGHDTVSWYQQALGQGPQFIFQYYEEEERQRGNFPDRFSGHQFPNYSSELNVNALLLGDSALYLCASSDTGTYGYTFGSGTRLTVV.

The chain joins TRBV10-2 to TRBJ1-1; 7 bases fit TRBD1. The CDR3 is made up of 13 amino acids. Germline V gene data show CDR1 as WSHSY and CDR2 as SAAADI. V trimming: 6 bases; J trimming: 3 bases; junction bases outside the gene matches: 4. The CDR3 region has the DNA TGCGCCAGCAGCCCCGACAGGGACACTGAAGCTTTCTTT. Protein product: CASSPDRDTEAFF.

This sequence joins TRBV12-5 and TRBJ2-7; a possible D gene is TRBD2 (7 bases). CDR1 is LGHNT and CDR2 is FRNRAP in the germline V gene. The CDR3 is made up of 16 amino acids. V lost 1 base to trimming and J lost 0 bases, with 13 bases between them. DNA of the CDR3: TGTGCTAGTGGTTTGGCTTTAGGGGGGGACTCCTACGAGCAGTACTTC. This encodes CASGLALGGDSYEQYF.

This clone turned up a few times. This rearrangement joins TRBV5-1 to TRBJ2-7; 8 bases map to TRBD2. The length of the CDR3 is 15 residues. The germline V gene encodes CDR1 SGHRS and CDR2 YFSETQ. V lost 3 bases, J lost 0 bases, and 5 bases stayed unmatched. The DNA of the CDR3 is TGCGCCAGCAGCTCGCGAGCGGGAGTCTCCTACGAGCAGTACTTC. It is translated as CASSSRAGVSYEQYF.

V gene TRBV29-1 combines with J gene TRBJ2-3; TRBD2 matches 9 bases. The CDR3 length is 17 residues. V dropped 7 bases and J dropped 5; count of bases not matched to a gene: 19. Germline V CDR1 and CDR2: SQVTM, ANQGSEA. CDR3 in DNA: TGCAGCGCCTGGGGGGGGGCGGGAGGGCCTAGGGGAGATACGCAGTATTTT. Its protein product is CSAWGGAGGPRGDTQYF.

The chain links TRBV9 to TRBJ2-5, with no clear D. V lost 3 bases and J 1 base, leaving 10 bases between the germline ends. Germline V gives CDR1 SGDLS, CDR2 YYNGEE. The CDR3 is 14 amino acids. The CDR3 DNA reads TGTGCCAGCAGCGGAAGTGCGGCCCAAGAGACCCAGTACTTC. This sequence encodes CASSGSAAQETQYF.

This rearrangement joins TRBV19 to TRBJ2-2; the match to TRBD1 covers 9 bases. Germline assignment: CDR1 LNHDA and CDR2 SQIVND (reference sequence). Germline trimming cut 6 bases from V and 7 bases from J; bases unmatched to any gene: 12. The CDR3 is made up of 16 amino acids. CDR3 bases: TGTGCCAGTAGCCACAACACAGGGGGCGCAGGCGGGGAGCTGTTTTTT. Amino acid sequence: CASSHNTGGAGGELFF.

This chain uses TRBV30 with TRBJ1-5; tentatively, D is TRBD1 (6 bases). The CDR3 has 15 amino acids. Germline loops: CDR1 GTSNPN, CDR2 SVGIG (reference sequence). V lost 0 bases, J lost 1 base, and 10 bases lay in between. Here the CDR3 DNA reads TGTGCCTGGAGTGTAGGGGGGGTAAGCAATCAGCCCCAGCATTTT. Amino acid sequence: CAWSVGGVSNQPQHF. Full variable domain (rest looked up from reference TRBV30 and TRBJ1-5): SQTIHQWPATLVQPVGSPLSLECTVEGTSNPNLYWYRQAAGRGLQLLFYSVGIGQISSEVPQNLSASRPQDRQFILSSKKLLLSDSGFYLCAWSVGGVSNQPQHFGDGTRLSIL.

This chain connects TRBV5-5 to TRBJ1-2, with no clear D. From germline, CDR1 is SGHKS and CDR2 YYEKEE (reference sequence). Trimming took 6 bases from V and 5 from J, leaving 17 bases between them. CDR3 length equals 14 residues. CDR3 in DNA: TGTGCCAGCATCCCCCCAATCGGGAGATATGGCTACACCTTC. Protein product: CASIPPIGRYGYTF.

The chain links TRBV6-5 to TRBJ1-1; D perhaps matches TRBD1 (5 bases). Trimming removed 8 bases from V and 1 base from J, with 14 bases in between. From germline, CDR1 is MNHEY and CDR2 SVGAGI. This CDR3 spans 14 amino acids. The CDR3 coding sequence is TGTGCCAGCCAGCAGGGAAGCACGAACACTGAAGCTTTCTTT. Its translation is CASQQGSTNTEAFF.